The entry below describes one TCR beta chain. What antigen it recognizes has not been identified. Base-call qualities are not available, and no considerably larger clone is one nucleotide away. This specimen belongs to a study of blood T cell repertoires in COVID-19 (dated by TCRdb to the early 2020s). Regarding the complete study: Samples covering the acute and convalescent phases of COVID-19 were provided by collaborators in the United States, Italy and Spain. The material from the prospective study consisted of cDNA or gDNA derived from T cells, B-cell-depleted T cells, or PBMCs. The dataset comprised deeply sampled blood TCRbeta repertoires from subjects exposed to, actively infected with, or recovered from COVID-19. The repertoires were released in a freely available public database intended as a resource for research on the immune response to SARS-CoV-2. The samples were drawn from the first 160 participants of the ongoing ImmuneRACE study and from over a thousand subjects provided by 6 global collaborators. A de-identified subject ID, COVID-19 status, age in years and sex were almost always included in the sample metadata. Where available, HLA class I and class II types were obtained from metadata supplied by the sample provider rather than from assay-based typing. What the research found in general, with its limitations: The amount of clinical and demographic metadata varied by source and participant and was provided uncurated.

Taken from the germline V gene, the CDR1 and CDR2 loops are MDHEN and SYDVKM. Trimming takes 4 bases off V and 4 bases off J; junction bases not matched to a gene: 5. Its CDR3 holds 14 amino acids, cysteine through phenylalanine. Kept here is only the CDR3 DNA, which spans 42 bases and is read in frame from base 1. The immunoSEQ Assay, a bias-controlled multiplex PCR, was used to amplify TCRbeta CDR3 regions from genomic DNA. From the authors' description of their analysis: The number of nucleated cells in each sample was estimated from the amplification of reference gene primers within the assay. Sequence reads were collapsed and filtered to measure the absolute abundance of every unique TCRbeta CDR3 rearrangement. For each sample, productive Simpson clonality was calculated as the square root of Simpson's diversity index over productive rearrangements. This immuneACCESS table, as held by TCRdb, lists in-frame sequences with V and J called but not all clones. Of the missing ones, under half trace to an unresolved V gene in checked studies; the others have no known cause. The V and J calls and clone size are taken from that table; D and trimming were inferred from the DNA. This sample gives fewer than 250,000 clones in total; 80% to 90% of them show up just once. The ten largest clonotypes hold approximately 4.2% of the sample.

Participants in the prospective study were aged about 18 to 95 years, lived in 20 to 25 United States geographic areas, and enrolled through a virtual design. In the prospective study, cohorts were assigned on the basis of participant-reported clinical history obtained from a screening survey and a study questionnaire. In the prospective study, whole blood, serum and a nasopharyngeal or oropharyngeal swab were collected from each participant by mobile phlebotomists. Prospective study participants could optionally give additional blood draws and questionnaires over an approximately 2-month period. Prospective study blood samples were shipped either frozen or at room temperature before DNA extraction.

This chain is built from TRBV28 and TRBJ1-2; 8 bases in the middle match TRBD1. Sequenced: PBMCs or T cells enriched from blood (not recorded which). The clonotype comes from a woman in her forties with acute COVID-19. For the CDR3, the sequence is CASSSDRGPYGYTF. The sequence in DNA is TGTGCCAGCAGTTCCGACAGGGGTCCCTATGGCTACACCTTC.